This T cell receptor (beta chain) emerged from a study of control samples from healthy donors and cancer patients (dated by TCRdb to the early 2020s). Only a few counts were recorded for this clone. Its binding antigen is unknown. No base quality information exists; no much larger clone differs at one position. Libraries were made using the immunoSEQ multiplex PCR assay. TCRdb limited this immuneACCESS table to in-frame rearrangements with V and J called. A share of clones is missing; checked studies link under half to unresolved V genes, and the rest is unexplained. Counted in this sample were just over 150,000 clones; 70% to 90% of them appeared once. The ten biggest clones cover around 13% of the sample. Trimming takes 2 bases from V and 8 bases from J, and the germline ends sit 22 bases apart. The germline V gene gives CDR1 as SGHDT and CDR2 as YYEEEE. The CDR3 contains 16 residues, cysteine and phenylalanine counted. Only CDR3 DNA is held: 48 bases, read in frame from base 1.

The sequenced material came from blood. Recombination connected TRBV5-6 to TRBJ1-2; TRBD1 might be the D gene, on 5 matching bases. The sequence was obtained from a man aged 25 to 45 in good health. The encoded CDR3 is CASSFRATGPREGYTF. The DNA reads as follows: TGTGCCAGCAGCTTCCGAGCCACAGGCCCTAGAGAGGGCTACACCTTC.